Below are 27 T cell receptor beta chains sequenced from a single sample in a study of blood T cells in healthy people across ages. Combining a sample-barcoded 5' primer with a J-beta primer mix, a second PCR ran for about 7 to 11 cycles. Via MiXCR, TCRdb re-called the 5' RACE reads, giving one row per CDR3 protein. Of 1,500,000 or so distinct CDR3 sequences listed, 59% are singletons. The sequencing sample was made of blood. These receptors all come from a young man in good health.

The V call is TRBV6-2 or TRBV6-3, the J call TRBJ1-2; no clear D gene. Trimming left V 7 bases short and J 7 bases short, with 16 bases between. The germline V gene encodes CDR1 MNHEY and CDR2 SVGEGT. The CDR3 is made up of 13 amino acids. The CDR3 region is CASTPTSIGGYTF. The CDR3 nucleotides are TGTGCCAGCACTCCTACATCAATCGGTGGCTACACCTTC.

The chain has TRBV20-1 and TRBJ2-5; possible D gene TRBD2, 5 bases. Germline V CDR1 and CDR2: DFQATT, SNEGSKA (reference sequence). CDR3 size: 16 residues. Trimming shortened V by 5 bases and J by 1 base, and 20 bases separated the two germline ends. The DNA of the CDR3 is TGCAGTGCTCCGTTCAGAGCGGCGCCCCCCCAAGAGACCCAGTACTTC. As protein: CSAPFRAAPPQETQYF.

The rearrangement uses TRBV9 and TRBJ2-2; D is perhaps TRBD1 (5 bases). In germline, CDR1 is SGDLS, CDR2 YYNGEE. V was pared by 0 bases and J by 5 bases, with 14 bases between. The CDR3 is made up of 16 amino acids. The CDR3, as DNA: TGTGCCAGCAGCGTAGTAGGACACCCGAGGACCGGGGAGCTGTTTTTT. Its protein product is CASSVVGHPRTGELFF.

CDR3 nucleotides: TGTGCCAGCAGTGGCTGGGAAATGAACACTGAAGCTTTCTTT. Protein sequence: CASSGWEMNTEAFF. The chain recombines TRBV2 with TRBJ1-1; D not certain. The germline V gene has CDR1 SNHLY and CDR2 FYNNEI. CDR3 length equals 14 residues. With 4 bases removed from V and 0 bases from J, the gap between germline ends came to 9 bases. Complete variable domain (other parts from reference TRBV2 and TRBJ1-1): EPEVTQTPSHQVTQMGQEVILRCVPISNHLYFYWYRQILGQKVEFLVSFYNNEISEKSEIFDDQFSVERPDGSNFTLKIRSTKLEDSAMYFCASSGWEMNTEAFFGQGTRLTVV.

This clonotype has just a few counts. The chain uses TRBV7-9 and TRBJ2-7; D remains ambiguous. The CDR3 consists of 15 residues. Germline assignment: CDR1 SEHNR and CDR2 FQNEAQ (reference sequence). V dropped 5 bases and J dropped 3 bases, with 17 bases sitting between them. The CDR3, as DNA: TGTGCCAGCAGCCTCCGACGCGATTCAAGCTACGAGCAGTACTTC. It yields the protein CASSLRRDSSYEQYF.

CDR3 DNA: TGCGCCAGCAGCCCACAACCAACAGGGGACTCCTACGAGCAGTACTTC. It codes for CASSPQPTGDSYEQYF. The rearrangement joins TRBV4-1 to TRBJ2-7, with 7 bases identical to TRBD1. This CDR3 is built from 16 residues. V lost 4 bases and J lost 0; bases outside the gene matches: 9. Germline-derived CDR1 and CDR2 are MGHRA and YSYEKL.

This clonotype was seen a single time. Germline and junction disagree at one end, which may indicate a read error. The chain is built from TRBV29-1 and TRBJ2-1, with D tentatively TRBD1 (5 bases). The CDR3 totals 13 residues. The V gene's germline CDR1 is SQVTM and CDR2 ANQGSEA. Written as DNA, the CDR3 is TGCAGCGTTGATATACAGGCCTACAATGAGCAGCTCTTC. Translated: CSVDIQAYNEQLF.

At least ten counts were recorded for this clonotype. CDR3: CSARLAGSYEQYF. CDR3 nucleotide sequence: TGCAGCGCTCGCCTAGCGGGATCCTACGAGCAGTACTTC. The chain has TRBV20-1 and TRBJ2-7; 9 bases are a match to TRBD2. Germline V gene data show CDR1 as DFQATT and CDR2 as SNEGSKA (reference sequence). This CDR3 contains 13 residues.

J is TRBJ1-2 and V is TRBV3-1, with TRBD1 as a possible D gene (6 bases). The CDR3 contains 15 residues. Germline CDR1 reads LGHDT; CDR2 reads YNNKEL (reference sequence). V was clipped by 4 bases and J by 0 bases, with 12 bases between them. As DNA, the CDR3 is TGTGCCAGCAGCCGCACAGGGAGCCCTAACTATGGCTACACCTTC. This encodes CASSRTGSPNYGYTF.

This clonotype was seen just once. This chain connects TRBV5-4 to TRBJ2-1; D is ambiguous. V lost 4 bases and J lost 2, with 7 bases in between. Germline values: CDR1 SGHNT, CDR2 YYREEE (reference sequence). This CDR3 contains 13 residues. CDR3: CASSDNPYNEQFF. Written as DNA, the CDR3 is TGTGCCAGCAGCGACAACCCCTACAATGAGCAGTTCTTC.

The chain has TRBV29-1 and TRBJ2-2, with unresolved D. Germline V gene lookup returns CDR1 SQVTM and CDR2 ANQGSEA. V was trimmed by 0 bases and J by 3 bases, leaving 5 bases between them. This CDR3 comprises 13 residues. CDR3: CSVEEADTGELFF. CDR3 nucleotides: TGCAGCGTTGAAGAGGCGGACACCGGGGAGCTGTTTTTT.

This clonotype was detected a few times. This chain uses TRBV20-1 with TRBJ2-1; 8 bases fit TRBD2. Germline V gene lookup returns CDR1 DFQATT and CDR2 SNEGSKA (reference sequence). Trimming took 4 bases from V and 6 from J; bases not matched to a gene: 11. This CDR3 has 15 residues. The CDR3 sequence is CSATPGLGSGNEQFF. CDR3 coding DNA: TGCAGTGCTACCCCGGGACTAGGATCGGGCAATGAGCAGTTCTTC.

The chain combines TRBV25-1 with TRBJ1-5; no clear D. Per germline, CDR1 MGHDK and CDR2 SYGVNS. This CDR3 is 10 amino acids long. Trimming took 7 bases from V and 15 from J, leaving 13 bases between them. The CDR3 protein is CASNQDPWHF. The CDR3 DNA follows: TGTGCCAGCAATCAGGACCCGTGGCATTTT.

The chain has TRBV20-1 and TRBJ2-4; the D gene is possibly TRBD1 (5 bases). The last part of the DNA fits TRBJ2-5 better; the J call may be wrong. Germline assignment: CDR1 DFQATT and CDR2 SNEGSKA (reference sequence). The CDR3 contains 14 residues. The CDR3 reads CSARFKGVQETQYF. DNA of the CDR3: TGCAGTGCTAGATTCAAAGGGGTCCAAGAGACCCAGTACTTC.

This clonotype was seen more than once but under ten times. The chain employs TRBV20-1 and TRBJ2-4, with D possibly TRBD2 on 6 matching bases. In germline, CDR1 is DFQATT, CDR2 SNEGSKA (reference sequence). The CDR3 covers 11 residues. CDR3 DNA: TGCATCGTGGGGAGTCCGGGGGAGCAGTACTTC. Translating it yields CIVGSPGEQYF.

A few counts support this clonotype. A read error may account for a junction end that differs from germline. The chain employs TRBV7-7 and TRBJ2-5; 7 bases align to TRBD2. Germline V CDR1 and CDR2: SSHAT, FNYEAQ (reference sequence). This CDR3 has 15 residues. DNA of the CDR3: TGTGCTAGCAGCTTATTTCGGGGGGACCAAGAGACCCAGTACTTC. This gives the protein CASSLFRGDQETQYF. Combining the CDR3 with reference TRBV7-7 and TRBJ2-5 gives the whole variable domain GAGVSQSPRYKVTKRGQDVTLRCDPISSHATLYWYQQALGQGPEFLTYFNYEAQPDKSGLPSDRFSAERPEGSISTLTIQRTEQRDSAMYRCASSLFRGDQETQYFGPGTRLLVL.

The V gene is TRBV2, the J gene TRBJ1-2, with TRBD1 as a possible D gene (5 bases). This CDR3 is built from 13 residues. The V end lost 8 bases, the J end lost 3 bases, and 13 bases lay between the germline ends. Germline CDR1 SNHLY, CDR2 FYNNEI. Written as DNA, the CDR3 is TGTGCCAGCCTAAACCAGGGATACTATGGCTACACCTTC. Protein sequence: CASLNQGYYGYTF.

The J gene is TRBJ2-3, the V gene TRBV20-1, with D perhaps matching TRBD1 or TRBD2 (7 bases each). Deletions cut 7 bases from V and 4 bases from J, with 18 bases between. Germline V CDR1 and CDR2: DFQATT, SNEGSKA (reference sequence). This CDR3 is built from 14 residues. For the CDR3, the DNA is TGCAGTGGAAGTAGCAGGGGGGGGGCAGATACGCAGTATTTT. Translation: CSGSSRGGADTQYF.

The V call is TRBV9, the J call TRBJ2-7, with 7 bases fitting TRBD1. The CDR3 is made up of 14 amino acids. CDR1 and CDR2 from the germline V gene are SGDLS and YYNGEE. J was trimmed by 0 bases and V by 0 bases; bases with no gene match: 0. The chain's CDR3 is CASSVGDSSYEQYF. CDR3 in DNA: TGTGCCAGCAGCGTAGGGGACAGCTCCTACGAGCAGTACTTC.

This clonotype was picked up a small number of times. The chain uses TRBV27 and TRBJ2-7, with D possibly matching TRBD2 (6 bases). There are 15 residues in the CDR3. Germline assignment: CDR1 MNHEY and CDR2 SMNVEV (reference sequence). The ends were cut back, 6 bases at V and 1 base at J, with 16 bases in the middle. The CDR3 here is CASSADSGPSYEQYF. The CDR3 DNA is TGTGCCAGCAGCGCTGATAGCGGTCCTTCCTACGAGCAGTACTTC.

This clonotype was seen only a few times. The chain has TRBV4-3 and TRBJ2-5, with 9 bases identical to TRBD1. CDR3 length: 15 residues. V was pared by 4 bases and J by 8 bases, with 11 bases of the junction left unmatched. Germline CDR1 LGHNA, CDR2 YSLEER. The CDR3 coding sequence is TGCGCCAGCAGCCGCCTGCTTGGGGACAGGGACACCCAGTACTTC. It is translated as CASSRLLGDRDTQYF.

The CDR3 sequence: CASSDRTANGYTF. The DNA of the CDR3 is TGTGCCAGCAGTGACCGGACGGCCAATGGCTACACCTTC. V gene TRBV25-1 combines with J gene TRBJ1-2; D call uncertain. V was shortened by 3 bases and J by 6 bases, with 11 bases between the two germline ends. Germline loops: CDR1 MGHDK, CDR2 SYGVNS. The CDR3 runs 13 residues.

The CDR3: CASSLVAEDGYTF. CDR3 DNA: TGCGCCAGCAGCTTGGTAGCAGAGGATGGCTACACCTTC. The chain has TRBV5-1 and TRBJ1-2, with D uncertain. The CDR3 extends over 13 amino acids. The germline CDR1 and CDR2 sequences are SGHRS and YFSETQ. V lost 0 bases to trimming and J lost 6 bases, with 9 bases between them. The whole variable domain, filled in from reference TRBV5-1 and TRBJ1-2, reads KAGVTQTPRYLIKTRGQQVTLSCSPISGHRSVSWYQQTPGQGLQFLFEYFSETQRNKGNFPGRFSGRQFSNSRSEMNVSTLELGDSALYLCASSLVAEDGYTFGSGTRLTVV.

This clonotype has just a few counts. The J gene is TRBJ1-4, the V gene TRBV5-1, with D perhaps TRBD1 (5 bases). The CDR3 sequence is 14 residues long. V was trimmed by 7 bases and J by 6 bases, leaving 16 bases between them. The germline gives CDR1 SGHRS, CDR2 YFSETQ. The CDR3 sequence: CASAPTANYEKLFF. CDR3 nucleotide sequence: TGCGCCAGCGCGCCGACAGCCAATTATGAAAAACTGTTTTTT.

The CDR3 reads CASSLAGRYYEQYF. The CDR3 DNA sequence: TGTGCCAGCAGTTTAGCGGGGCGGTACTACGAGCAGTACTTC. The rearrangement uses TRBV27 and TRBJ2-4, with a weak D call TRBD2 (6 bases). The J call is in doubt because the DNA end fits TRBJ2-7 better. CDR3 length: 14 residues. CDR1 is MNHEY, CDR2 SMNVEV, per germline (reference sequence).

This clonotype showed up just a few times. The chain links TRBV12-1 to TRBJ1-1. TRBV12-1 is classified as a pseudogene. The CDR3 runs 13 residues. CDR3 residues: CASSFDGYTEAFF. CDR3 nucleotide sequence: TGTGCCAGCAGCTTTGACGGGTACACTGAAGCTTTCTTT.

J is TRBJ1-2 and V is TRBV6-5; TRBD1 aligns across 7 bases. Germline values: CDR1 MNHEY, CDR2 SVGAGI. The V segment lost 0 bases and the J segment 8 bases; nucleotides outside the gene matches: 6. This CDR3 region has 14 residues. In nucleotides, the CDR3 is TGTGCCAGCAGTTACTCGGGACAGTTCGTGGGCTACACCTTC. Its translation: CASSYSGQFVGYTF.